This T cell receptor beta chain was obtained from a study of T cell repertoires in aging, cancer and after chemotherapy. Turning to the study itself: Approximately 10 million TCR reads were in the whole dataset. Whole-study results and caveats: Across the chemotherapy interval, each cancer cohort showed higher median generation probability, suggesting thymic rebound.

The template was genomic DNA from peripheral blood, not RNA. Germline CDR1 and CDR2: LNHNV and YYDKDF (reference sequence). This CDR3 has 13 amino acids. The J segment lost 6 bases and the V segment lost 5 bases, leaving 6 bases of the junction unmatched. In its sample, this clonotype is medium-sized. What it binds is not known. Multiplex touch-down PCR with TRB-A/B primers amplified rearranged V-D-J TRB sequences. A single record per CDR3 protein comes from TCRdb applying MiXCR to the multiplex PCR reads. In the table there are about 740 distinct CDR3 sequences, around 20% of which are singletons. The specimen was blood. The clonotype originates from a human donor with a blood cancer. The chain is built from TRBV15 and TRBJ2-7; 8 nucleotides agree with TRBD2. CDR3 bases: TGTGCCACCAGCCCACAGGCGGGGGGCGAGCAGTACTTC. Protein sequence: CATSPQAGGEQYF. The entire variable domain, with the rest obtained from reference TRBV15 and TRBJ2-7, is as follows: DAMVIQNPRYQVTQFGKPVTLSCSQTLNHNVMYWYQQKSSQAPKLLFHYYDKDFNNEADTPDNFQSRRPNTSFCFLDIRSPGLGDTAMYLCATSPQAGGEQYFGPGTRLTVT.